This T cell receptor beta chain appears in the sequencing data of a study of blood T cell repertoires in COVID-19. Study details: The United States, Italy and Spain supplied acute and convalescent COVID-19 samples. Sample material is recorded as cDNA or gDNA derived from T cells, B-cell-depleted T cells, or PBMCs.

In the study's own analysis: Amplification of reference gene primers was used by the study to estimate nucleated cell counts. Generated by immunoSEQ multiplex PCR, the TCRdb table keeps only in-frame clones and is missing some. D and trimming come from the DNA, and the V and J calls and clone size come from that table. The table lists about 60,000 clones, 75% to 90% of them singletons, with around 7.7% in the top ten. The CDR3 contains 14 residues. Germline V gene lookup returns CDR1 MNHEY and CDR2 SVGAGI. The V gene lost 3 bases and the J gene lost 4 bases, with 11 bases spanning the gap. V is TRBV6-5 and J is TRBJ2-3, with TRBD2 as a possible D gene (6 bases). The TCR originated in a human donor with active COVID-19. The donor label of this sample is uncertain. The sequenced sample was peripheral blood. Here the CDR3 reads CASSYQRESDTQYF. The CDR3 DNA reads TGTGCCAGCAGTTATCAACGGGAGTCAGATACGCAGTATTTT.